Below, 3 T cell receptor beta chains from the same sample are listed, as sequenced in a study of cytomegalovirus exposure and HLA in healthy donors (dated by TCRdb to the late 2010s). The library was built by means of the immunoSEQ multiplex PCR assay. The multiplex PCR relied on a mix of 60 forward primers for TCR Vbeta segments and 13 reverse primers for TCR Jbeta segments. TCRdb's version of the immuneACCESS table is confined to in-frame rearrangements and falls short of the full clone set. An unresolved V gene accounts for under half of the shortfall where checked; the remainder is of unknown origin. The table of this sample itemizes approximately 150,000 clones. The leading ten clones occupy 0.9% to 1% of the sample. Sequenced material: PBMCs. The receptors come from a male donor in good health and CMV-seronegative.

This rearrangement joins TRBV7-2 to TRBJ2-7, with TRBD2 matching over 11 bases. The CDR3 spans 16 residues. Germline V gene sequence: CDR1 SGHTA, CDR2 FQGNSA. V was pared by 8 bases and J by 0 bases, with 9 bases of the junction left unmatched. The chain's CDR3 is CASSTSGVSSSYEQYF. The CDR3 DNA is TGTGCCAGCTCGACTAGCGGGGTTTCCAGCTCCTACGAGCAGTACTTC.

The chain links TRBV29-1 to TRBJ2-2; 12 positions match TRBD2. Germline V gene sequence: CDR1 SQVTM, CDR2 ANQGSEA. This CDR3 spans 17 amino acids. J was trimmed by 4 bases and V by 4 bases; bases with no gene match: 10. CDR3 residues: CSVGSLAGGPVTGELFF. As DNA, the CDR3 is TGCAGCGTTGGGTCCCTAGCGGGGGGGCCAGTCACCGGGGAGCTGTTTTTT.

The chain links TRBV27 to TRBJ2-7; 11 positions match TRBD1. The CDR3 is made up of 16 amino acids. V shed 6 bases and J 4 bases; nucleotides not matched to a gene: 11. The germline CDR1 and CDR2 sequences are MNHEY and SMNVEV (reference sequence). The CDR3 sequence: CASRPNRGTGGYEQYF. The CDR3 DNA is TGTGCCAGCAGACCCAACCGCGGGACAGGGGGTTACGAGCAGTACTTC.